This TCR beta chain was sequenced in a study of blood T cell repertoires in COVID-19. The table came from immunoSEQ multiplex PCR; TCRdb's copy has only in-frame clones and leaves some out. In the table there are approximately 280,000 clones, around nine tenths of which are singletons. The CDR3 runs 14 residues. The germline V and J ends were trimmed by 0 bases and 5 bases, with 11 bases remaining between them. Germline V gives CDR1 SGDLS, CDR2 YYNGEE. The origin of this receptor is a woman aged 55 to 70 who had recovered from COVID-19. Source material: PBMCs or T cells enriched from blood (not recorded which). The chain couples TRBV9 to TRBJ1-1; no clear D. CDR3 nucleotide sequence: TGTGCCAGCAGCGTAGGGAGGGTTCAGACTGAAGCTTTCTTT. Its translation is CASSVGRVQTEAFF.